The present TCR beta chain was sequenced within a study of blood T cell repertoires in COVID-19 (dated by TCRdb to 2020 to 2021). For context, the study as a whole: Collaborator samples came from the United States, Italy and Spain and covered acute and convalescent phases of COVID-19. The prospective study material was composed of cDNA or gDNA derived from T cells, B-cell-depleted T cells, or PBMCs. Deeply sampled blood TCRbeta repertoires from subjects exposed to, actively infected with, or recovered from COVID-19 were included in the dataset. The repertoires were released in a freely available public database intended as a resource for research on the immune response to SARS-CoV-2. Samples were obtained from the ongoing ImmuneRACE study (first 160 participants) and from some 1,300 subjects provided by 6 global collaborators. Sample metadata almost always included a de-identified subject ID, COVID-19 status, age in years and sex. HLA class I and class II types, where available, came from metadata supplied by the sample provider rather than from assay-based typing. General conclusions and limits of the study: The amount of clinical and demographic metadata varied by source and participant and was provided uncurated.

This clone was found once. It lacks a known antigen. Base-call qualities are not available, and no considerably larger clone is one nucleotide away. Sequences SGHTA (CDR1) and FQGNSA (CDR2) are obtained from the germline V gene. The CDR3 numbers 16 residues from cysteine through phenylalanine. Solely the CDR3 DNA is kept, with 48 bases framed from the first base. For this chain, trimming is 5 bases at the V end and 6 bases at the J end, and the number of junction bases without a gene match is 14. TCRbeta CDR3 regions were amplified from genomic DNA by means of the immunoSEQ Assay, a bias-controlled multiplex PCR. In the authors' own workflow: Within the assay, amplification of reference gene primers was used to estimate how many nucleated cells each sample contained. To quantify the absolute abundance of each unique TCRbeta CDR3 rearrangement, sequence reads were collapsed and filtered. For each sample, productive Simpson clonality was calculated by taking the square root of Simpson's diversity index across productive rearrangements. This is the immuneACCESS table as TCRdb keeps it, with only in-frame sequences that have V and J called. A part of the clones is gone; compared with another copy, unresolved V genes explain less than half, and the rest is unexplained. The V and J calls and clone size come from that table; D and trimming were worked out from the DNA. The table for this sample lists more than 250,000 clones; around 83% of them were counted only once. The top ten clonotypes cover about 1.2% of the sample.

Each collaborating institution followed its own protocols to collect whole blood in K2EDTA tubes. For TCRbeta analysis, collaborators shipped samples in one of three forms: frozen whole blood, isolated PBMCs, or DNA extracted from either of those sample types. Recombination joined TRBV7-2 with TRBJ1-2; the junction holds 8 bases that match TRBD1. The sequenced material came from peripheral blood. The TCR was taken from a woman between 45 and 60 years old with acute or convalescent COVID-19. The DNA sequence is given as TGTGCCAGCAGCCCGGACAGGGAGTCAGCTACTAATGGCTACACCTTC. It codes for CASSPDRESATNGYTF.